What follows are 25 T cell receptor beta chains derived from one specimen sequenced in a study of cytomegalovirus exposure and HLA in healthy donors. The PCR contained 60 Vbeta and 13 Jbeta primers. This table comes from immunoSEQ multiplex PCR, and its TCRdb copy is limited to in-frame clones, with some not included. Here the sample spans about 160,000 clones, about 72% being singletons. Sequenced: PBMCs. The origin of the receptors is a young man in good health and CMV-seropositive.

The gene calls are TRBV28 and TRBJ1-5, with TRBD1 as a possible D gene (5 bases). The CDR3 is made up of 15 amino acids. Deletions cut 2 bases from V and 2 bases from J, with 10 bases between. CDR1 is MDHEN, CDR2 SYDVKM, per germline. The chain's CDR3 is CASSLPVQGNQPQHF. Here the CDR3 DNA reads TGTGCCAGCAGTTTACCCGTACAGGGCAATCAGCCCCAGCATTTT.

The chain joins TRBV5-1 to TRBJ2-7; 10 nucleotides align to TRBD1. With V trimmed by 4 bases and J by 1 base, 5 bases remained unmatched. This CDR3 is built from 15 residues. Germline V CDR1 and CDR2: SGHRS, YFSETQ. The CDR3 coding sequence is TGCGCCAGCAGCAGGACAGGGGGTTCGTCCTACGAGCAGTACTTC. This encodes CASSRTGGSSYEQYF.

The V gene is TRBV9, the J gene TRBJ2-3; D is perhaps TRBD1 (6 bases). Trimming stripped 0 bases from V and 2 bases from J, with 10 bases between. From germline, CDR1 is SGDLS and CDR2 YYNGEE. CDR3 size: 15 residues. This CDR3 reads CASSVDGQYTDTQYF. DNA of the CDR3: TGTGCCAGCAGCGTAGATGGACAGTACACAGATACGCAGTATTTT.

The chain uses TRBV27 and TRBJ2-3, with TRBD1 identical over 7 bases. The germline V gene encodes CDR1 MNHEY and CDR2 SMNVEV (reference sequence). Germline trimming cut 1 base from V and 2 bases from J; bases unmatched to any gene: 15. The CDR3 length is 19 residues. CDR3 DNA sequence: TGTGCCAGCAGTTTATACCCCCTGGCCCCAGGGGGTGTCACAGATACGCAGTATTTT. Amino acid sequence: CASSLYPLAPGGVTDTQYF.

The J gene is TRBJ2-3, the V gene TRBV4-1, with D perhaps TRBD1 (5 bases). Germline V gene sequence: CDR1 MGHRA, CDR2 YSYEKL. Trimming removed 3 bases at V and 0 bases at J, with 13 bases between. The CDR3 spans 16 residues. For the CDR3, the DNA is TGCGCCAGCAGCCATCCCCTGACAGATAGCACAGATACGCAGTATTTT. The encoded protein is CASSHPLTDSTDTQYF.

The chain combines TRBV23-1 with TRBJ2-7, with 10 bases that match TRBD1. TRBV23-1 is an ORF; its function is uncertain. The CDR3 contains 17 residues. V was clipped by 1 base and J by 3 bases; unmatched bases: 9. The CDR3 DNA reads as TGCGCCAGCAGTCAATGGGAACCGGGACAGGGGATCTACGAGCAGTACTTC. This gives the protein CASSQWEPGQGIYEQYF.

This chain connects TRBV10-2 to TRBJ2-1, with 8 bases fitting TRBD2. The CDR3 has 15 amino acids. From germline, CDR1 is WSHSY and CDR2 SAAADI. The J segment lost 5 bases and the V segment lost 6 bases, leaving 9 bases of the junction unmatched. The CDR3 region is CASSWGLGGNNEQFF. CDR3 DNA sequence: TGCGCCAGCAGCTGGGGACTAGGCGGAAACAATGAGCAGTTCTTC.

V and J are TRBV28 and TRBJ2-2, with D possibly being TRBD2 (5 bases). With 6 bases removed from V and 4 bases from J, the gap between germline ends came to 12 bases. CDR3 length: 14 residues. The V gene's germline CDR1 is MDHEN and CDR2 SYDVKM. CDR3 nucleotide sequence: TGTGCCAGCAGGGAAACGGGGAGCACCGGGGAGCTGTTTTTT. Protein sequence: CASRETGSTGELFF.

The rearrangement links TRBV25-1 to TRBJ2-3; tentative D call: TRBD2 (6 bases). Germline V gene data show CDR1 as MGHDK and CDR2 as SYGVNS. This CDR3 is built from 13 residues. Trimming stripped 6 bases from V and 1 base from J, with 8 bases between. The CDR3 DNA sequence: TGTGCCAGCAGGTGGGGGGGCACAGATACGCAGTATTTT. Its translation is CASRWGGTDTQYF.

This chain links TRBV7-9 with TRBJ2-7; D perhaps matches TRBD2 (6 bases). The CDR3 contains 12 residues. Trimming stripped 4 bases from V and 7 bases from J, with 11 bases between. The germline V gene has CDR1 SEHNR and CDR2 FQNEAQ (reference sequence). CDR3 coding DNA: TGTGCCAGCAGCTCGGACGGGGGAGAGCAGTACTTC. This codes for CASSSDGGEQYF.

In its sample, this clone was seen once. The chain links TRBV6-5 to TRBJ2-1; TRBD2 matches at 9 bases. Trimming cost V 2 bases and J 5 bases; bases outside gene matches: 4. This CDR3 contains 15 residues. Germline CDR1 MNHEY, CDR2 SVGAGI. For the CDR3, the DNA is TGTGCCAGCAGTTACGGTAGCGGGGGTCACAATGAGCAGTTCTTC. This codes for CASSYGSGGHNEQFF.

The chain joins TRBV7-3 to TRBJ2-5, with D possibly being TRBD1 (5 bases). CDR1 and CDR2 (germline): SGHTA, FQGTGA. This CDR3 is built from 13 residues. V lost 4 bases to trimming and J lost 5 bases, with 11 bases between them. The CDR3 protein is CASSSGMGETQYF. The CDR3 region has the DNA TGTGCCAGCAGCTCAGGGATGGGGGAGACCCAGTACTTC. The complete variable domain, with remaining parts taken from reference TRBV7-3 and TRBJ2-5, reads GAGVSQTPSNKVTEKGKYVELRCDPISGHTALYWYRQSLGQGPEFLIYFQGTGAADDSGLPNDRFFAVRPEGSVSTLKIQRTERGDSAVYLCASSSGMGETQYFGPGTRLLVL.

V gene TRBV13 combines with J gene TRBJ2-3, with 7 bases identical to TRBD2. The V gene's germline CDR1 is PRHDT and CDR2 FYEKMQ (reference sequence). The CDR3 extends over 14 amino acids. With V trimmed by 7 bases and J by 0 bases, 4 bases remained unmatched. This CDR3 reads CASKPGGSTDTQYF. The CDR3 DNA is TGTGCCAGCAAACCCGGGGGGAGCACAGATACGCAGTATTTT.

V and J are TRBV7-9 and TRBJ2-7, with TRBD1 matching 9 bases. CDR1 is SEHNR, CDR2 FQNEAQ, per germline (reference sequence). The trim removed 1 base at V and 4 bases at J, leaving 5 bases unmatched. CDR3 length: 15 residues. The CDR3 DNA reads as TGTGCCAGCAGCTTAGTAACAGGGGGCGCGTACGAGCAGTACTTC. It encodes CASSLVTGGAYEQYF.

Note on this clone: This sample also contains other DNA sequences that code for the same CDR3. The chain carries TRBV27 and TRBJ2-7, with 7 bases lining up with TRBD2. Trimming removed 5 bases from V and 2 bases from J; junction bases left unmatched: 3. This CDR3 is 13 amino acids long. Germline V CDR1 and CDR2: MNHEY, SMNVEV (reference sequence). CDR3 residues: CASSPGGPYEQYF. CDR3 bases: TGTGCCAGCAGTCCGGGGGGTCCCTACGAGCAGTACTTC.

The chain carries TRBV7-2 and TRBJ2-5, with TRBD2 identical over 10 bases. This CDR3 is built from 16 residues. V lost 7 bases and J lost 10; bases outside the gene matches: 18. Germline V gives CDR1 SGHTA, CDR2 FQGNSA. This CDR3 reads CASIDPGTSDPLGQYF. The DNA of the CDR3 is TGTGCCAGCATCGATCCCGGGACTAGCGACCCGCTGGGCCAGTACTTC. Full variable domain (rest looked up from reference TRBV7-2 and TRBJ2-5): GAGVSQSPSNKVTEKGKDVELRCDPISGHTALYWYRQSLGQGLEFLIYFQGNSAPDKSGLPSDRFSAERTGGSVSTLTIQRTQQEDSAVYLCASIDPGTSDPLGQYFGPGTRLLVL.

The chain joins TRBV6-1 to TRBJ1-1, with a possible D match to TRBD1 (5 bases). V lost 8 bases to trimming and J lost 5 bases, with 21 bases between them. The germline V gene encodes CDR1 MNHNS and CDR2 SASEGT. The CDR3 consists of 15 residues. CDR3 bases: TGTGCCAGCTCTTCAGACTGGGGGGGAAGGACTGAAGCTTTCTTT. This gives the protein CASSSDWGGRTEAFF.

The V call is TRBV19, the J call TRBJ2-5, with D possibly matching TRBD1 (6 bases). Trimming removed 3 bases at V and 2 bases at J, with 7 bases between. CDR1 is LNHDA, CDR2 SQIVND, per germline (reference sequence). There are 13 residues in the CDR3. The CDR3: CASSITGQETQYF. The CDR3 DNA reads as TGTGCCAGTAGTATTACAGGGCAAGAGACCCAGTACTTC.

The chain combines TRBV9 with TRBJ2-5; no definite D call. Germline-derived CDR1 and CDR2 are SGDLS and YYNGEE. This CDR3 is built from 13 residues. V lost 0 bases and J lost 1, with 4 bases in between. The CDR3 DNA reads TGTGCCAGCAGCGTAGCTCTCCAAGAGACCCAGTACTTC. Its translation: CASSVALQETQYF.

The V call is TRBV29-1, the J call TRBJ1-3, with D unclear. This CDR3 comprises 13 residues. Germline V gene data show CDR1 as SQVTM and CDR2 as ANQGSEA. V shed 4 bases and J shed 0 bases, with 7 bases lying between them. Here the CDR3 DNA reads TGCAGCGTTGGACAAAACTCTGGAAACACCATATATTTT. It specifies CSVGQNSGNTIYF. Supplemented by reference TRBV29-1 and TRBJ1-3, the full variable domain reads SAVISQKPSRDICQRGTSLTIQCQVDSQVTMMFWYRQQPGQSLTLIATANQGSEATYESGFVIDKFPISRPNLTFSTLTVSNMSPEDSSIYLCSVGQNSGNTIYFGEGSWLTVV.

The chain recombines TRBV6-1 with TRBJ1-6, with TRBD1 identical over 10 bases. Germline V gene sequence: CDR1 MNHNS, CDR2 SASEGT. The CDR3 covers 16 residues. With 2 bases clipped from V and 8 bases from J, the junction kept 6 bases outside the gene matches. CDR3 nucleotide sequence: TGTGCCAGCAGTGAAACCCCCGGACAGGGGGATTCACCCCTCCACTTT. Translation: CASSETPGQGDSPLHF.

This clone was seen only once. V usage is TRBV27 and J usage is TRBJ1-4; 9 nucleotides align to TRBD1. Losses at the gene ends were 6 bases for V and 7 bases for J; bases not matched to a gene: 6. The CDR3 runs to 14 residues. The V gene's germline CDR1 is MNHEY and CDR2 SMNVEV (reference sequence). The CDR3 nucleotides read TGTGCCAGCAGGCAGACAGGGGGAGGTGAAAAACTGTTTTTT. Translation gives CASRQTGGGEKLFF.

Comments on this clone: The DNA is omitted, as the CDR3 cannot be located on it reliably, and the CDR3 follows TCRdb's listing. The gene calls are TRBV5-1 and TRBJ2-5; the table's D call of TRBD2 was not tested on the DNA. The CDR3 is 15 amino acids long, termini counted. Germline CDR1 reads SGHRS; CDR2 reads YFSETQ. This CDR3 reads CASSFGEGSGETQYF.

The chain links TRBV6-1 to TRBJ2-7, with a tentative D call TRBD1 (6 bases). V lost 9 bases, J lost 1 base, and 13 bases lay in between. CDR1 is MNHNS and CDR2 is SASEGT in the germline V gene. The CDR3 loop spans 13 amino acids. For the CDR3, the DNA is TGTGCCAGTTCCTACAGGGAGTCCTACGAGCAGTACTTC. The encoded protein is CASSYRESYEQYF.

The chain employs TRBV21-1 and TRBJ2-5; the table's TRBD2 call for D was not verified on the DNA. TRBV21-1 constitutes a pseudogene. The CDR3 covers 15 residues. The CDR3 sequence: CASSNQVSGQETQYF. Written as DNA, the CDR3 is TGTGCCAGCAGCAACCAGGTTAGCGGACAAGAGACCCAGTACTTC.